These T cell receptor beta chains were read from a single sample in a study of T cell repertoires in cytomegalovirus infection. Each CDR3 protein gets one entry after TCRdb re-called the reads with MiXCR. The data show some 200,000 distinct CDR3 sequences, 8% to 10% seen once. Sequenced input: PBMCs. The receptors come from a human donor in good health (CMV status not recorded). Some clones in this sample may be carry-over from other donors' samples. Both conserved end residues are part of each CDR3. The D gene is left open where the match is weak. For some rows the clone size is stated as once, few or many, or as a class when expanded; others skip it.

cdr3_aa cdr3_nt cdr3_length d_call clone_size j_call v_call
CAISALFPGSSTDTQYF TGTGCCATCAGTGCTCTATTCCCGGGGAGCAGCACAGATACGCAGTATTTT 17 . . TRBJ2-3 TRBV10-3
CASSHRETRNTIYF TGTGCCAGCAGCCACCGGGAAACCAGAAACACCATATATTTT 14 . many TRBJ1-3 TRBV7-9
CASSFSRGSIVGFETQYF TGTGCCAGCAGTTTTAGCCGGGGATCAATCGTGGGGTTCGAGACCCAGTACTTC 18 . many TRBJ2-5 TRBV28
CASRDKGAYEQYF TGTGCCAGCAGGGATAAGGGGGCCTACGAGCAGTACTTC 13 . . TRBJ2-7 TRBV28
CAGGRSYNEQFF TGTGCCGGGGGACGCTCCTACAATGAGCAGTTCTTC 12 . few TRBJ2-1 TRBV6-2/TRBV6-3
CATSRDRGNTEAFF TGTGCCACCAGCCGGGACAGGGGAAACACTGAAGCTTTCTTT 14 TRBD1 . TRBJ1-1 TRBV15
CASSLAGGNSNQPQHF TGTGCCAGCAGCTTGGCTGGGGGCAACAGCAATCAGCCCCAGCATTTT 16 . many TRBJ1-5 TRBV5-6
CSARRLAGGRGTDTQYF TGCAGTGCTAGACGGCTAGCGGGAGGCCGGGGCACAGATACGCAGTATTTT 17 TRBD2 . TRBJ2-3 TRBV20-1
CASSSSGRSGEQYF TGTGCCAGCAGTTCTAGCGGGAGATCAGGAGAGCAGTACTTC 14 TRBD2 . TRBJ2-7 TRBV28
CASSLSGGFASTDTQYF TGTGCCAGCAGCTTATCTGGCGGGTTCGCTAGCACAGATACGCAGTATTTT 17 . few TRBJ2-3 TRBV7-9
CASSLPGTGQETQYF TGTGCCAGCAGCTTGCCTGGGACAGGCCAAGAGACCCAGTACTTC 15 TRBD1 . TRBJ2-5 TRBV7-9
CSVEEAGYYGYTF TGCAGCGTTGAAGAGGCCGGTTACTATGGCTACACCTTC 13 . . TRBJ1-2 TRBV29-1
CASSLASRGGPDTQYF TGTGCCAGCAGCTTAGCGTCAAGAGGGGGTCCAGATACGCAGTATTTT 16 . many TRBJ2-3 TRBV7-9
CSARRVGVDYGYTF TGCAGCGCCCGAAGGGTGGGGGTTGACTATGGCTACACCTTC 14 . few TRBJ1-2 TRBV29-1
CASRKAGHEKLFF TGTGCCAGCAGGAAAGCGGGCCATGAAAAACTGTTTTTT 13 . . TRBJ1-4 TRBV28
CASSLARVDYGYTF TGCGCCAGCAGCTTGGCCAGGGTGGACTATGGCTACACCTTC 14 . many TRBJ1-2 TRBV5-1
CATSDTGTGEDTQYF TGTGCCACCAGTGACACCGGGACAGGGGAAGATACGCAGTATTTT 15 TRBD1 . TRBJ2-3 TRBV24-1
CASSFSGASDYEQYF TGTGCCAGCAGCTTCTCAGGGGCTAGCGACTACGAGCAGTACTTC 15 . many TRBJ2-7 TRBV11-2
CASSTITGNPQETQYF TGTGCCAGCAGCACAATCACAGGGAACCCACAAGAGACCCAGTACTTC 16 . many TRBJ2-5 TRBV7-2
CASSGAVSSYNEQFF TGTGCCAGTAGTGGGGCGGTGAGCTCCTACAATGAGCAGTTCTTC 15 . few TRBJ2-1 TRBV5-6
CASSLVSYSYNEQFF TGTGCCAGCAGCTTAGTATCTTACTCCTACAATGAGCAGTTCTTC 15 . many TRBJ2-1 TRBV7-2
CATSDSGGSARMNTEAFF TGTGCCACCAGTGATTCAGGGGGCTCTGCACGTATGAACACTGAAGCTTTCTTT 18 TRBD1 many TRBJ1-1 TRBV24-1
CASSLDASSYEQYF TGTGCCAGCAGCTTAGATGCCAGTTCCTACGAGCAGTACTTC 14 . many TRBJ2-7 TRBV7-2
CASGDSMNTEAFF TGTGCCAGCGGGGACAGTATGAACACTGAAGCTTTCTTT 13 TRBD1 many TRBJ1-1 TRBV28
CASRIRGRDTGELFF TGTGCCAGCAGGATCCGGGGGCGGGACACCGGGGAGCTGTTTTTT 15 . many TRBJ2-2 TRBV28
CASSLAGGPGGELFF TGTGCCAGCAGCTTAGCGGGAGGGCCGGGCGGGGAGCTGTTTTTT 15 TRBD2 many TRBJ2-2 TRBV7-8
CASSPRPRGQGLFNEQFF TGTGCCAGCAGCCCCCGCCCAAGAGGACAGGGGTTATTCAATGAGCAGTTCTTC 18 TRBD1 many TRBJ2-1 TRBV7-8
CASSMDRGSISHYGYTF TGTGCCAGCAGCATGGACAGGGGGTCCATCAGTCACTATGGCTACACCTTC 17 TRBD1 many TRBJ1-2 TRBV7-6
CASSPGTRTPYGYTF TGTGCCAGTAGTCCTGGGACACGGACGCCATATGGCTACACCTTC 15 . few TRBJ1-2 TRBV19
CASSLGPLNEKLFF TGTGCCAGCAGCTTAGGTCCGCTGAATGAAAAACTGTTTTTT 14 . many TRBJ1-4 TRBV7-8
CASRDRAETEAFF TGTGCCAGCAGGGACAGGGCTGAAACTGAAGCTTTCTTT 13 TRBD1 many TRBJ1-1 TRBV7-2
CASSPSGGSRQETQYF TGTGCCAGCAGCCCCTCGGGCGGGAGTCGCCAAGAGACCCAGTACTTC 16 TRBD2 many TRBJ2-5 TRBV6-2/TRBV6-3
CASSLVFRENEAFF TGTGCCAGCAGCTTAGTCTTCAGGGAGAATGAAGCTTTCTTT 14 . many TRBJ1-1 TRBV11-2
CSAGPQGIYGYTF TGCAGTGCTGGACCTCAGGGTATCTATGGCTACACCTTC 13 . many TRBJ1-2 TRBV20-1
CASSLFPGAGLYTGELFF TGTGCCAGCAGTTTGTTTCCTGGGGCGGGGCTATACACCGGGGAGCTGTTTTTT 18 . many TRBJ2-2 TRBV28
CASSLEYGAGYTF TGTGCCAGCAGCTTAGAATACGGCGCTGGCTACACCTTC 13 . once TRBJ1-2 TRBV11-2
CASSLSSGSFYEQYF TGTGCCAGCAGTTTAAGTAGCGGGAGTTTCTACGAGCAGTACTTC 15 TRBD2 many TRBJ2-7 TRBV28
CASSSTVLAGANVLTF TGTGCCAGCAGTTCGACAGTTCTTGCTGGGGCCAACGTCCTGACTTTC 16 . . TRBJ2-6 TRBV6-8
CASSSHLAGGGEQYF TGTGCCAGCAGTTCGCACCTAGCGGGGGGTGGGGAGCAGTACTTC 15 TRBD2 many TRBJ2-7 TRBV12-3/TRBV12-4
CASSLVSSSYNEQFF TGTGCCAGCAGCTTGGTGTCTAGCTCCTACAATGAGCAGTTCTTC 15 . . TRBJ2-1 TRBV5-4
CASSLGTGGGRAEAFF TGTGCCAGCAGCTTAGGGACAGGGGGGGGAAGGGCCGAAGCTTTCTTT 16 TRBD1 many TRBJ1-1 TRBV7-2
CASTEPEGAGYNSPLHF TGTGCCAGCACCGAACCGGAGGGCGCGGGCTATAATTCACCCCTCCACTTT 17 . many TRBJ1-6 TRBV2
CASSLDRDSFPYGYTF TGTGCCAGCAGCTTAGACCGGGACAGCTTCCCCTATGGCTACACCTTC 16 TRBD1 many TRBJ1-2 TRBV11-2
CASSSPGRMNTEAFF TGTGCCAGCAGTTCTCCGGGACGGATGAACACTGAAGCTTTCTTT 15 . many TRBJ1-1 TRBV12-3/TRBV12-4
CATSDGTSGYEQYF TGTGCCACCAGTGATGGGACTAGCGGCTACGAGCAGTACTTC 14 TRBD2 many TRBJ2-7 TRBV24-1
CASSLAGKQETQYF TGTGCCAGCAGCTTGGCGGGGAAGCAAGAGACCCAGTACTTC 14 . many TRBJ2-5 TRBV7-2
CASIGGLLYNEQFF TGTGCCAGTATAGGAGGGCTGCTTTACAATGAGCAGTTCTTC 14 . few TRBJ2-1 TRBV19
CASSLGWLVADTQYF TGTGCCAGCAGCTTAGGCTGGCTCGTGGCAGATACGCAGTATTTT 15 . many TRBJ2-3 TRBV7-9
CASSELRGRQYF TGTGCCAGCAGTGAATTGAGGGGGAGGCAGTACTTC 12 . many TRBJ2-7 TRBV25-1
CASSPSGGDEKLFF TGTGCCAGCAGCCCGTCAGGGGGCGATGAAAAACTGTTTTTT 14 TRBD1 many TRBJ1-4 TRBV7-2
CASSLLAQDYNEQFF TGTGCCAGCAGCCTACTAGCGCAAGATTACAATGAGCAGTTCTTC 15 TRBD2 many TRBJ2-1 TRBV7-2
CASSSRRSNTEAFF TGTGCCAGCAGCTCCCGCCGGTCGAACACTGAAGCTTTCTTT 14 . many TRBJ1-1 TRBV7-2
CASRQLPVSTDTQYF TGTGCCAGCCGGCAATTGCCGGTAAGCACAGATACGCAGTATTTT 15 . many TRBJ2-3 TRBV7-2